The next 29 T cell receptor beta chains were all read from a single sample in a study of cytomegalovirus exposure and HLA in healthy donors. Libraries were prepared by immunoSEQ multiplex PCR; TCRdb keeps only in-frame clonotypes and omits some of them. This table has a few hundred thousand clones, around 90% appearing once. What was sequenced was PBMCs. The receptors were sampled from a woman aged 18-30 years in good health and CMV-seronegative.

The chain links TRBV6-4 to TRBJ2-2; tentatively, D is TRBD2 (5 bases). The V end was cut by 2 bases, the J end by 3 bases, with 7 bases between. From germline, CDR1 is MRHNA and CDR2 SNTAGT. This CDR3 has 14 residues. The CDR3 sequence is CASSDGRDTGELFF. In DNA form, the CDR3 reads TGTGCCAGCAGTGACGGGCGGGACACCGGGGAGCTGTTTTTT.

This chain links TRBV10-3 with TRBJ1-2; 9 nucleotides line up with TRBD1. V lost 10 bases to trimming and J lost 6 bases; unmatched junction nucleotides: 3. Looked up from germline, CDR1 is ENHRY and CDR2 is SYGVKD. CDR3 length: 11 amino acids. CDR3 nucleotide sequence: TGTGCCAGCCGGACAGGGGATGGCTACACCTTC. Translation: CASRTGDGYTF.

The chain has TRBV6-1 and TRBJ1-1; a weak D match, TRBD1 (5 bases). The CDR3 has 12 amino acids. Trimming removed 4 bases at V and 7 bases at J, with 10 bases between. Germline V CDR1 and CDR2: MNHNS, SASEGT. The DNA of the CDR3 is TGTGCCAGCAGTGCGGGGGTCCATGAAGCTTTCTTT. It translates to CASSAGVHEAFF.

As regards this clone: Other DNA sequences of this sample code for an identical CDR3. V gene TRBV5-6 combines with J gene TRBJ2-2; 7 bases map to TRBD1. In germline, CDR1 is SGHDT, CDR2 YYEEEE. The CDR3 covers 15 residues. After removal of 0 bases from V and 1 base from J, the junction contained 0 bases not matched to a gene. This CDR3 reads CASSLGQGNTGELFF. The DNA of the CDR3 is TGTGCCAGCAGCTTGGGACAGGGGAACACCGGGGAGCTGTTTTTT.

The chain joins TRBV27 to TRBJ1-6; 7 nucleotides match TRBD1. Germline trimming cut 6 bases from V and 10 bases from J; bases unmatched to any gene: 9. This CDR3 has 14 amino acids. Germline loops: CDR1 MNHEY, CDR2 SMNVEV (reference sequence). The CDR3 loop reads CASSWDRGQSPLHF. The CDR3 bases are TGTGCCAGCAGCTGGGACAGAGGACAGTCACCCCTCCACTTT.

The CDR3 sequence is CASSYSGTANEQYF. In nucleotides, the CDR3 is TGTGCCAGCAGTTACTCCGGGACAGCGAACGAGCAGTACTTC. The chain couples TRBV6-5 to TRBJ2-7; 7 positions agree with TRBD1. Germline loops: CDR1 MNHEY, CDR2 SVGAGI. The CDR3 spans 14 residues. V trimming: 0 bases; J trimming: 5 bases; junction bases outside the gene matches: 4.

V usage is TRBV9 and J usage is TRBJ2-3; TRBD2 agrees at 7 bases. CDR3 length: 16 residues. Germline V gene data show CDR1 as SGDLS and CDR2 as YYNGEE. The J segment lost 2 bases and the V segment lost 0 bases, leaving 6 bases of the junction unmatched. The CDR3 reads CASSVVSSGYTDTQYF. In DNA form, the CDR3 reads TGTGCCAGCAGCGTAGTTTCTAGCGGATACACAGATACGCAGTATTTT. The variable domain in full, with the rest retrieved from reference TRBV9 and TRBJ2-3, is DSGVTQTPKHLITATGQRVTLRCSPRSGDLSVYWYQQSLDQGLQFLIQYYNGEERAKGNILERFSAQQFPDLHSELNLSSLELGDSALYFCASSVVSSGYTDTQYFGPGTRLTVL.

The rearrangement links TRBV6-5 to TRBJ1-1; the D is unclear. Looked up from germline, CDR1 is MNHEY and CDR2 is SVGAGI. There are 14 residues in the CDR3. Trimming cost V 6 bases and J 0 bases, with 11 bases left between them. This CDR3 is CASSREIMNTEAFF. In DNA, the CDR3 is TGTGCCAGCAGCCGAGAGATAATGAACACTGAAGCTTTCTTT.

The chain couples TRBV28 to TRBJ2-5, with D possibly matching TRBD2 (5 bases). CDR1 is MDHEN and CDR2 is SYDVKM in the germline V gene. This CDR3 has 13 amino acids. The V and J ends lost 4 bases and 5 bases respectively, with 11 bases between them. The CDR3 here is CASSYEGAETQYF. In DNA form, the CDR3 reads TGTGCCAGCAGTTACGAGGGTGCGGAGACCCAGTACTTC.

The V gene is TRBV30, the J gene TRBJ2-7; 12 bases are a match to TRBD2. Germline V CDR1 and CDR2: GTSNPN, SVGIG (reference sequence). The CDR3 totals 17 residues. J gave up 1 base and V 2 bases, and 9 bases lay outside the gene matches. CDR3 DNA sequence: TGTGCCTGGAGTAGTAGGCTAGCGGGGGGGCGTTCCTACGAGCAGTACTTC. Translating it yields CAWSSRLAGGRSYEQYF.

The chain links TRBV7-9 to TRBJ2-7; 8 nucleotides line up with TRBD1. The germline CDR1 and CDR2 sequences are SEHNR and FQNEAQ (reference sequence). There are 14 residues in the CDR3. J lost 4 bases, V lost 5 bases, and 7 bases had no gene match. In DNA, the CDR3 is TGTGCCAGCAGCACCCCAGGGGGCAGGTACGAGCAGTACTTC. It encodes CASSTPGGRYEQYF. Full variable domain (remainder filled in from reference TRBV7-9 and TRBJ2-7): DTGVSQNPRHKITKRGQNVTFRCDPISEHNRLYWYRQTLGQGPEFLTYFQNEAQLEKSRLLSDRFSAERPKGSFSTLEIQRTEQGDSAMYLCASSTPGGRYEQYFGPGTRLTVT.

The chain couples TRBV7-9 to TRBJ2-5; tentatively, D is TRBD2 (7 bases). The CDR3 covers 16 residues. The V and J ends lost 5 bases and 3 bases respectively, with 19 bases between them. Germline CDR1 SEHNR, CDR2 FQNEAQ (reference sequence). In nucleotides, the CDR3 is TGTGCCAGCAGCACGGCGGGGGCGTCGAAAAAAGAGACCCAGTACTTC. Its protein product is CASSTAGASKKETQYF.

The chain uses TRBV18 and TRBJ2-3; D gene unclear. The CDR3 consists of 15 residues. Germline CDR1 and CDR2: KGHSH and LQKENI. V was pared by 6 bases and J by 4 bases, with 17 bases between. This chain's CDR3 is CASSLVTDVSDTQYF. As DNA, the CDR3 is TGTGCCAGCTCGTTGGTCACAGACGTTTCAGATACGCAGTATTTT.

The genes are TRBV19 and TRBJ1-5; 7 nucleotides align to TRBD1. This CDR3 spans 15 amino acids. From germline, CDR1 is LNHDA and CDR2 SQIVND (reference sequence). The ends lost 1 base at V and 6 bases at J; junction bases unmatched: 6. CDR3 amino acids: CASSIVKQGSQPQHF. CDR3 bases: TGTGCCAGTAGTATAGTAAAACAGGGGAGTCAGCCCCAGCATTTT. Based on the CDR3 plus reference TRBV19 and TRBJ1-5, the full variable domain is DGGITQSPKYLFRKEGQNVTLSCEQNLNHDAMYWYRQDPGQGLRLIYYSQIVNDFQKGDIAEGYSVSREKKESFPLTVTSAQKNPTAFYLCASSIVKQGSQPQHFGDGTRLSIL.

This CDR3 reads CASSIRENTEAFF. CDR3 sequence (DNA): TGTGCCAGCAGCATCAGGGAGAACACTGAAGCTTTCTTT. The chain joins TRBV13 to TRBJ1-1; D is possibly TRBD1 (5 bases). V shed 5 bases and J shed 1 base, with 8 bases lying between them. The V gene's germline CDR1 is PRHDT and CDR2 FYEKMQ (reference sequence). This CDR3 comprises 13 residues.

This rearrangement joins TRBV5-6 to TRBJ1-6; TRBD1 matches at 9 bases. Germline values: CDR1 SGHDT, CDR2 YYEEEE. V gave up 2 bases and J gave up 7 bases; unmatched junction bases: 7. The CDR3 covers 16 residues. In DNA form, the CDR3 reads TGTGCCAGCAGCTTACGGACAGGGGCGGGAAATTCACCCCTCCACTTT. It encodes CASSLRTGAGNSPLHF.

Details on this clone: The sample holds other DNA sequences that translate to the same CDR3. The chain recombines TRBV19 with TRBJ1-5; tentatively, D is TRBD1 (5 bases). CDR3 length: 15 residues. V was trimmed by 3 bases and J by 0 bases, leaving 9 bases between them. CDR1 LNHDA and CDR2 SQIVND come from the germline V gene (reference sequence). The chain's CDR3 is CASSMGQLSNQPQHF. The CDR3 coding sequence is TGTGCCAGTAGTATGGGGCAACTTAGCAATCAGCCCCAGCATTTT.

CDR3 region: CASSLGSANTDTQYF. Here the CDR3 DNA reads TGTGCCAGCAGCTTAGGGAGTGCTAACACAGATACGCAGTATTTT. The genes are TRBV7-3 and TRBJ2-3; a possible D gene is TRBD2 (5 bases). Per the germline V gene, CDR1 is SGHTA and CDR2 is FQGTGA. With 2 bases removed from V and 2 bases from J, the gap between germline ends came to 11 bases. This CDR3 is built from 15 residues.

The chain is built from TRBV5-1 and TRBJ1-1; possibly TRBD1 for D (5 bases). This CDR3 region has 14 residues. V was clipped by 6 bases and J by 2 bases, with 14 bases between them. Germline CDR1 SGHRS, CDR2 YFSETQ. The CDR3 spells CASKWGVSNTEAFF. For the CDR3, the DNA is TGCGCCAGCAAGTGGGGGGTCTCAAACACTGAAGCTTTCTTT.

V is TRBV6-1 and J is TRBJ1-5; 10 nucleotides match TRBD1. The CDR3 spans 15 residues. V shed 6 bases, J shed 2 bases, and the junction held 4 bases outside the gene matches. Germline values: CDR1 MNHNS, CDR2 SASEGT. The CDR3 DNA follows: TGTGCCAGCAGATCCGACAGGGGGCGCAATCAGCCCCAGCATTTT. This encodes CASRSDRGRNQPQHF.

The V gene is TRBV21-1, the J gene TRBJ1-5. TRBV21-1 is recorded as a pseudogene. This CDR3 is built from 19 residues. CDR3 in DNA: TGTGCCAGCAGCCCCCACCGGGTGGGGGGGAGAGATGGGGCTCAGCCCCAGCATTTT. Translated, it gives CASSPHRVGGRDGAQPQHF.

In its sample, this clone was seen once. V and J are TRBV18 and TRBJ2-7, with D maybe TRBD1 (5 bases). The V gene lost 4 bases and the J gene lost 6 bases, with 13 bases spanning the gap. Germline assignment: CDR1 KGHSH and CDR2 LQKENI. The CDR3 covers 13 residues. CDR3 residues: CASSLHTGTEQYV. The CDR3 DNA is TGTGCCAGCTCACTACACACAGGCACCGAGCAGTACGTC.

This chain uses TRBV28 with TRBJ1-2, with D perhaps TRBD1 (6 bases). The CDR3 runs 15 residues. Looked up from germline, CDR1 is MDHEN and CDR2 is SYDVKM. Trimming took off 6 bases at V and 0 bases at J, with 14 bases between the two ends. The CDR3 region is CASSMGAGANYGYTF. CDR3 coding DNA: TGTGCCAGCAGCATGGGGGCAGGAGCTAACTATGGCTACACCTTC.

The chain is built from TRBV14 and TRBJ2-5; no clear D. V was clipped by 6 bases and J by 5 bases, with 25 bases between them. CDR3 size: 17 residues. The germline V gene has CDR1 SGHDN and CDR2 FVKESK. The CDR3 bases are TGTGCCAGCAGACACCAACTTTCCAGTTCCCTCGGGGAGACCCAGTACTTC. Translating it yields CASRHQLSSSLGETQYF.

CDR3 sequence (DNA): TGTGCCAGCAGCTACGCTATTAGCGGGGGCTACGGGGAGCTGTTTTTT. This sequence encodes CASSYAISGGYGELFF. The gene calls are TRBV5-6 and TRBJ2-2, with 9 bases fitting TRBD2. The ends lost 3 bases at V and 7 bases at J; junction bases unmatched: 10. The CDR3 contains 16 residues. Looked up from germline, CDR1 is SGHDT and CDR2 is YYEEEE. The full variable domain, its missing parts supplied by reference TRBV5-6 and TRBJ2-2, is DAGVTQSPTHLIKTRGQQVTLRCSPKSGHDTVSWYQQALGQGPQFIFQYYEEEERQRGNFPDRFSGHQFPNYSSELNVNALLLGDSALYLCASSYAISGGYGELFFGEGSRLTVL.

The chain uses TRBV5-4 and TRBJ1-6, with TRBD1 matching over 9 bases. The germline CDR1 and CDR2 sequences are SGHNT and YYREEE (reference sequence). This CDR3 region has 16 residues. The J segment lost 2 bases and the V segment lost 4 bases, leaving 4 bases of the junction unmatched. CDR3 bases: TGTGCCAGCAGCCATGGACAGGGGCCCTATAATTCACCCCTCCACTTT. It yields the protein CASSHGQGPYNSPLHF.

This sequence joins TRBV7-9 and TRBJ2-5; 8 positions agree with TRBD2. Trimming took 5 bases from V and 4 from J; bases not matched to a gene: 9. The germline gives CDR1 SEHNR, CDR2 FQNEAQ (reference sequence). The CDR3 contains 15 residues. DNA for the CDR3: TGTGCCAGCAGCGCCCCCCCTAGCGGGCGAGAGACCCAGTACTTC. The encoded protein is CASSAPPSGRETQYF.

The gene calls are TRBV4-3 and TRBJ2-1; tentative D call: TRBD2 (6 bases). V lost 0 bases and J lost 2, with 14 bases in between. The CDR3 totals 17 residues. Germline CDR1 is LGHNA and CDR2 is YSLEER. The CDR3 DNA sequence: TGCGCCAGCAGCCAAGATGGGGGGTTCACTACCTACAATGAGCAGTTCTTC. Amino acid sequence: CASSQDGGFTTYNEQFF.

The table lists this clone with a count of one. This rearrangement joins TRBV6-5 to TRBJ1-1; maybe TRBD1 (5 bases). The CDR3 length is 14 residues. In germline, CDR1 is MNHEY, CDR2 SVGAGI. V was cut by 6 bases and J by 2 bases, with 13 bases left in between. The CDR3 DNA is TGTGCCAGCAGGGAACAGGAGATAAACACTGAAGCTTTCTTT. Translation gives CASREQEINTEAFF.